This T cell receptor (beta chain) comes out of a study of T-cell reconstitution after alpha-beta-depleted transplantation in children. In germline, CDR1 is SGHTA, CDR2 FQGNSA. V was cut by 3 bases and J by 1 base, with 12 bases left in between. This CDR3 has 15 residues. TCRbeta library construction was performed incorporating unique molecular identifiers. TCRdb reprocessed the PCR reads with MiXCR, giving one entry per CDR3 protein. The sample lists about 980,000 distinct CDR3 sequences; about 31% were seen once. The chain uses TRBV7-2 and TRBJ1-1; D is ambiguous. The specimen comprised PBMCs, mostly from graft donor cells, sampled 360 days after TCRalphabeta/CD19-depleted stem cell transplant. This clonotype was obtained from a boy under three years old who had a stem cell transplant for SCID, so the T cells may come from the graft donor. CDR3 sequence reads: CASSFRRTENTEAFF. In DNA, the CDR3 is TGTGCCAGCAGCTTTCGGCGCACGGAGAACACTGAAGCTTTCTTT. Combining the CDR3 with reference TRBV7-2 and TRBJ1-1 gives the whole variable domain GAGVSQSPSNKVTEKGKDVELRCDPISGHTALYWYRQSLGQGLEFLIYFQGNSAPDKSGLPSDRFSAERTGGSVSTLTIQRTQQEDSAVYLCASSFRRTENTEAFFGQGTRLTVV.